What follows describes a single TCR beta chain. This entry comes from a study of blood T cell repertoires in COVID-19. About the study: Some COVID-19 samples were acute and others convalescent; all came from the United States, Italy and Spain. Sources were T cells, B-cell-depleted T cells, or PBMCs; the material itself was cDNA or gDNA.

Sequencing used immunoSEQ multiplex PCR; TCRdb keeps in-frame clones, though not all of them. The sample consists of around 94,000 clones, 87% of them appearing once. Trimming cost V 1 base and J 3 bases, with 10 bases left between them. This CDR3 has 14 residues. The V gene's germline CDR1 is LNHNV and CDR2 YYDKDF (reference sequence). This TCR came from a middle-aged man with active COVID-19. Specimen: peripheral blood. The V and J genes are TRBV15 and TRBJ2-7; D call uncertain. CDR3 DNA: TGTGCCACCAGCAGAGCCGGCCAGGACTACGAGCAGTACTTC. It translates to CATSRAGQDYEQYF.